The 26 T cell receptor beta chains listed next were all sequenced from one sample in a study of regulatory T cells in long-lasting Graves disease. Time point denoted: newly diagnosed GD, antithyroid drugs for less than 3 months. The TCR library was made from RNA that had been extracted from PBMCs in TRIzol. Researchers made TCR beta libraries by using iRepertoire HTBI primers and running Arm-PCR on CDR3 regions. TCRdb passed the multiplex PCR reads through MiXCR, listing each CDR3 protein once. The data hold approximately 480,000 distinct CDR3 sequences, with around 15% observed a single time. In addition, the sample was reused for a study of T cells in Graves' hyperthyroidism and ophthalmopathy.

Sequenced here: peripheral blood mononuclear cells (PBMCs), sampled at new diagnosis, from a patient treated with antithyroid drugs. The receptors shown here come from a man in his forties or fifties with Graves disease.

About this clonotype itself: A far more abundant clone sits one base away, making this likely a read error. The V gene is TRBV7-8, the J gene TRBJ2-1; 7 bases map to TRBD1. The length of the CDR3 is 16 residues. CDR1 is SGHVS and CDR2 is FQNEAQ in the germline V gene. J gave up 10 bases and V 1 base, and 13 bases lay outside the gene matches. CDR3 region: CASSLGYRGEDYEQFF. As DNA, the CDR3 is TGTGCCAGCAGCTTAGGGTACAGGGGTGAGGATTACGAGCAGTTCTTC.

As for this clonotype: A read error may be the cause here, since a much bigger clone is one base away. No conserved phenylalanine or tryptophan ends this CDR3, so it is likely a read error. The V and J genes are TRBV20-1 and TRBJ2-3; 9 positions agree with TRBD1. The CDR3 has 15 amino acids. Unmatched junction bases numbered 12, after V lost 7 bases and J lost 4 bases. Germline assignment: CDR1 DFQATT and CDR2 SNEGSKA (reference sequence). DNA of the CDR3: TGCAGTGGAAGGGCCCGAGGGACAGGGCCAGATACGCAGTATTCT. Protein sequence: CSGRARGTGPDTQYS.

V gene TRBV7-9 combines with J gene TRBJ2-1; TRBD2 matches 8 bases. Germline V gives CDR1 SEHNR, CDR2 FQNEAQ (reference sequence). Trimming removed 5 bases from V and 0 bases from J; junction bases left unmatched: 9. The CDR3 extends over 17 amino acids. The CDR3 loop is CASSVASGYSSYNEQFF. CDR3 DNA: TGTGCCAGCAGCGTTGCTAGCGGGTACAGCTCCTACAATGAGCAGTTCTTC.

The table lists this clonotype with many counts. The J gene is TRBJ2-1, the V gene TRBV20-1; a weak D match, TRBD2 (5 bases). V lost 3 bases and J 5 bases, leaving 23 bases between the germline ends. In germline, CDR1 is DFQATT, CDR2 SNEGSKA (reference sequence). This CDR3 comprises 17 residues. The CDR3 nucleotides read TGCAGTGCTAGGAGGGTTCGGTTCGGTACTACTAACAATGAGCAGTTCTTC. This codes for CSARRVRFGTTNNEQFF.

The chain is built from TRBV28 and TRBJ2-1, with 7 bases matching TRBD2. V was pared by 4 bases and J by 3 bases, with 18 bases of the junction left unmatched. The CDR3 is made up of 19 amino acids. Germline loops: CDR1 MDHEN, CDR2 SYDVKM. The CDR3 DNA reads TGTGCCAGCAGTTCCCTCATTAGAACGACTAGCTCCCTCTACAATGAGCAGTTCTTC. Amino acids: CASSSLIRTTSSLYNEQFF.

Ten or more counts support this clonotype. This chain uses TRBV7-2 with TRBJ1-1, with D unclear. CDR1 SGHTA and CDR2 FQGNSA come from the germline V gene. This CDR3 is built from 14 residues. V lost 1 base, J lost 1 base, and 7 bases lay in between. The CDR3, as DNA: TGTGCCAGCAGCTTAGTCCACGGGAACACTGAAGCTTTCTTT. This codes for CASSLVHGNTEAFF.

This clonotype was picked up many times. The DNA of the CDR3 is TGTGCCAGCAGTCGAAACAGGGGCAGGAACACTGAAGCTTTCTTT. It specifies CASSRNRGRNTEAFF. V and J are TRBV28 and TRBJ1-1; 7 bases fit TRBD1. CDR1 is MDHEN and CDR2 is SYDVKM in the germline V gene. The V segment lost 5 bases and the J segment 1 base; nucleotides outside the gene matches: 7. The CDR3 has 15 amino acids.

In regard to this clonotype: A much larger clone differs by one base, so this may be a read error. This chain connects TRBV28 to TRBJ2-2, with D perhaps assigned TRBD1 or TRBD2 (6 bases each). Germline CDR1 reads MDHEN; CDR2 reads SYDVKM. CDR3 length: 17 residues. CDR3 protein: CASSFRGVAANTGELVF. CDR3 sequence (DNA): TGTGCCAGCAGTTTTAGGGGGGTAGCGGCGAACACCGGGGAGCTGGTTTTT.

This clonotype occurred once. This chain links TRBV3-1 with TRBJ1-1; D is unclear. CDR1 and CDR2 from the germline V gene are LGHDT and YNNKEL (reference sequence). CDR3 length: 11 residues. V lost 1 base, J lost 13 bases, and 10 bases lay in between. The CDR3 sequence is CASSQGPGSFF. For the CDR3, the DNA is TGTGCCAGCAGCCAAGGCCCCGGGAGTTTCTTT.

Many counts were recorded for this clonotype. The genes are TRBV2 and TRBJ2-3, with 7 bases identical to TRBD1. V was pared by 5 bases and J by 4 bases, with 9 bases of the junction left unmatched. This CDR3 spans 15 amino acids. Germline V CDR1 and CDR2: SNHLY, FYNNEI. The CDR3 is CASSPRTGAPDTQYF. As DNA, the CDR3 is TGTGCCAGCAGTCCAAGGACAGGAGCCCCAGATACGCAGTATTTT. The full variable domain, with the rest looked up from reference TRBV2 and TRBJ2-3, is EPEVTQTPSHQVTQMGQEVILRCVPISNHLYFYWYRQILGQKVEFLVSFYNNEISEKSEIFDDQFSVERPDGSNFTLKIRSTKLEDSAMYFCASSPRTGAPDTQYFGPGTRLTVL.

A few counts support this clonotype. V and J are TRBV15 and TRBJ2-1; tentative D call: TRBD2 (5 bases). This CDR3 is 12 amino acids long. Germline CDR1 and CDR2: LNHNV and YYDKDF (reference sequence). Trimming pared 6 bases from V and 8 bases from J, leaving 11 bases between. In nucleotides, the CDR3 is TGTGCCACCAGTGCCGCGGAGGATGAGCAGTTCTTC. Amino acid sequence: CATSAAEDEQFF.

Many counts were recorded for this clonotype. V usage is TRBV4-1 and J usage is TRBJ2-1, with TRBD2 identical over 12 bases. Per germline, CDR1 MGHRA and CDR2 YSYEKL. J lost 2 bases, V lost 2 bases, and 4 bases had no gene match. This CDR3 comprises 17 residues. The CDR3 loop reads CASSQPLAGGPYNEQFF. The CDR3 nucleotides read TGCGCCAGCAGCCAACCTCTAGCGGGAGGGCCCTACAATGAGCAGTTCTTC.

There are many counts of this clonotype. The rearrangement uses TRBV18 and TRBJ2-7, with D tentatively TRBD2 (5 bases). V lost 5 bases to trimming and J lost 0 bases, with 11 bases between them. This CDR3 has 14 residues. Per germline, CDR1 KGHSH and CDR2 LQKENI. CDR3 in amino acids: CASSVTRDSYEQYF. The CDR3 DNA follows: TGTGCCAGCTCAGTCACGAGGGACTCCTACGAGCAGTACTTC.

This clonotype showed up just a few times. The chain carries TRBV11-2 and TRBJ1-4; D remains ambiguous. Germline CDR1 is SGHAT and CDR2 is FQNNGV. The germline V and J ends were trimmed by 0 bases and 7 bases, with 6 bases remaining between them. The CDR3 contains 13 residues. The CDR3, as DNA: TGTGCCAGCAGCTTAGAGAGGGTTGAAAAACTGTTTTTT. Protein sequence: CASSLERVEKLFF.

At least ten counts were recorded for this clonotype. The V call is TRBV29-1, the J call TRBJ2-7; 7 bases are shared with TRBD2. Germline CDR1 reads SQVTM; CDR2 reads ANQGSEA. J gave up 3 bases and V 3 bases, and 5 bases lay outside the gene matches. The CDR3 covers 13 residues. CDR3 residues: CSVDMGGIYEQYF. CDR3 nucleotides: TGCAGCGTTGATATGGGGGGGATCTACGAGCAGTACTTC.

This clonotype has ten or more counts. The rearrangement links TRBV11-1 to TRBJ1-2; D possibly corresponds to TRBD1 (5 bases). V was pared by 4 bases and J by 8 bases, with 17 bases between. Germline V gene sequence: CDR1 SGHAT, CDR2 FQDESV (reference sequence). The CDR3 spans 14 residues. The CDR3 sequence: CASSYPGTVGGYTF. The CDR3 DNA sequence: TGTGCCAGCAGCTACCCAGGGACCGTGGGCGGCTACACCTTC.

At least ten counts were recorded for this clonotype. The rearrangement uses TRBV2 and TRBJ2-7; D may be TRBD1 or TRBD2 (6 bases each). The CDR3 contains 13 residues. Trimming stripped 4 bases from V and 7 bases from J, with 14 bases between. The germline gives CDR1 SNHLY, CDR2 FYNNEI. This CDR3 reads CASSVIGGEEQYF. The CDR3 DNA reads TGTGCCAGCAGTGTGATCGGGGGCGAAGAGCAGTACTTC.

In this sample, this clonotype turned up many times. The chain recombines TRBV2 with TRBJ1-1; D is possibly TRBD1 (6 bases). The V end was cut by 7 bases, the J end by 4 bases, with 19 bases between. This CDR3 comprises 15 residues. Germline V lookup: CDR1 SNHLY, CDR2 FYNNEI. The CDR3, as DNA: TGTGCCAGCATATACCCCGGACAGAGGAGCACTGAAGCTTTCTTT. It translates to CASIYPGQRSTEAFF.

This clonotype was detected many times. V gene TRBV6-1 combines with J gene TRBJ2-7; 8 bases are shared with TRBD1. The V and J ends lost 5 bases and 1 base, in that order; junction bases with no gene match: 7. CDR3 size: 15 residues. The germline V gene has CDR1 MNHNS and CDR2 SASEGT. The DNA for the CDR3 is TGTGCCAGCAGTAGCCGGACAGGGTTGTCCTACGAGCAGTACTTC. Amino acids: CASSSRTGLSYEQYF.

There are a few counts of this clonotype. J is TRBJ2-5 and V is TRBV19; 14 bases align to TRBD2. J gave up 3 bases and V 7 bases, and 4 bases lay outside the gene matches. The CDR3 extends over 15 amino acids. Germline loops: CDR1 LNHDA, CDR2 SQIVND (reference sequence). The CDR3 coding sequence is TGTGCCAGTACCAGGGGACTAGCGGGAGAAGAGACCCAGTACTTC. As protein: CASTRGLAGEETQYF.

This clonotype was found a few times. The rearrangement links TRBV28 to TRBJ1-5, with D maybe TRBD1 (5 bases). V lost 6 bases, J lost 3 bases, and 9 bases lay in between. The CDR3 is 13 residues long. Germline V gene sequence: CDR1 MDHEN, CDR2 SYDVKM. This CDR3 reads CASRQEYNQPQHF. The CDR3 nucleotides read TGTGCCAGCAGACAGGAGTACAATCAGCCCCAGCATTTT.

This clonotype was detected only a few times. V and J are TRBV12-3 or TRBV12-4 and TRBJ1-1; possible D gene TRBD1, 6 bases. The V and J ends lost 6 bases and 1 base respectively, with 15 bases between them. The CDR3 length is 15 residues. CDR3 region: CASRPSQGTNTEAFF. The DNA of the CDR3 is TGTGCCAGCAGACCTTCACAGGGAACGAACACTGAAGCTTTCTTT.

This clonotype was seen only a few times. The V gene is TRBV29-1, the J gene TRBJ1-1, with no clear D. V lost 4 bases, J lost 0 bases, and 9 bases lay in between. The CDR3 contains 13 residues. Germline V gene sequence: CDR1 SQVTM, CDR2 ANQGSEA. The CDR3: CSVAVGMNTEAFF. In nucleotides, the CDR3 is TGCAGCGTTGCAGTAGGGATGAACACTGAAGCTTTCTTT. The whole variable domain, remainder taken from reference TRBV29-1 and TRBJ1-1, is SAVISQKPSRDICQRGTSLTIQCQVDSQVTMMFWYRQQPGQSLTLIATANQGSEATYESGFVIDKFPISRPNLTFSTLTVSNMSPEDSSIYLCSVAVGMNTEAFFGQGTRLTVV.

There are many counts of this clonotype. The rearrangement joins TRBV6-5 to TRBJ1-1; maybe TRBD1 (6 bases). The germline V gene encodes CDR1 MNHEY and CDR2 SVGAGI. The germline V and J ends were trimmed by 0 bases and 7 bases, with 9 bases remaining between them. The CDR3 is made up of 13 amino acids. The CDR3 bases are TGTGCCAGCAGTTACTCAGGGGGGGGTGAAGCTTTCTTT. This sequence encodes CASSYSGGGEAFF.

The V call is TRBV27, the J call TRBJ2-7; 7 positions agree with TRBD1. The CDR3 extends over 15 amino acids. Trimming took 0 bases from V and 5 from J; bases not matched to a gene: 7. CDR1 is MNHEY, CDR2 SMNVEV, per germline (reference sequence). This CDR3 reads CASSLSEQGDNEQYF. The CDR3 DNA reads TGTGCCAGCAGTTTATCTGAGCAGGGGGACAACGAGCAGTACTTC.

This clonotype was seen many times. This chain joins TRBV2 and TRBJ2-7; 15 bases align to TRBD2. Per the germline V gene, CDR1 is SNHLY and CDR2 is FYNNEI. The CDR3 is made up of 14 amino acids. V dropped 6 bases and J dropped 3; count of bases not matched to a gene: 0. The CDR3: CASRGLAGGYEQYF. The DNA for the CDR3 is TGTGCCAGCAGGGGACTAGCGGGAGGCTACGAGCAGTACTTC. Full variable domain (missing parts from reference TRBV2 and TRBJ2-7): EPEVTQTPSHQVTQMGQEVILRCVPISNHLYFYWYRQILGQKVEFLVSFYNNEISEKSEIFDDQFSVERPDGSNFTLKIRSTKLEDSAMYFCASRGLAGGYEQYFGPGTRLTVT.